The rows below give T cell receptor beta chains drawn from one sample of a study of blood T cell repertoires in COVID-19. Assay used: immunoSEQ multiplex PCR; TCRdb lists only in-frame clones, some missing. The sample contains over 130,000 clones, roughly 80% of which appear only once. Sequenced sample: PBMCs or T cells enriched from blood (not recorded which). These receptor sequences come from a woman aged 18-35 years who had been exposed to COVID-19. The CDR3 runs from the conserved cysteine through the conserved F or W. D genes are given only for firm matches. The size of a clone is reported for some rows only, either as once, few or many, or as a class for expanded clones.

j_gene | v_gene | d_gene | abundance | CDR3aa | CDR3nt
TRBJ2-7 | TRBV19 | TRBD2 | . | CASSPREREVLYEQYF | TGTGCCAGTAGTCCCCGAGAGCGGGAAGTTCTCTACGAGCAGTACTTC
TRBJ1-2 | TRBV29-1 | . | . | CSVLSPTSGYTF | TGCAGCGTTCTTAGTCCAACTTCTGGCTACACCTTC
TRBJ2-1 | TRBV6-6 | . | . | CASSYVSSFEDEQFF | TGTGCCAGCAGTTACGTCTCTAGTTTTGAGGATGAGCAGTTCTTC
TRBJ2-1 | TRBV7-9 | TRBD2 | few | CASSLALAGSRNEQFF | TGTGCCAGCAGCTTAGCACTAGCGGGATCCCGCAATGAGCAGTTCTTC
TRBJ1-6 | TRBV12-3/TRBV12-4 | TRBD1 | . | CASSRDRGPLHF | TGTGCCAGCAGCCGCGACAGGGGGCCCCTCCACTTT
TRBJ1-5 | TRBV2 | . | . | CASSIPDSGNQPQHF | TGTGCCAGCAGTATCCCGGACAGCGGCAATCAGCCCCAGCATTTT
TRBJ1-4 | TRBV30 | . | . | CAWRASLNEKLFF | TGTGCCTGGAGGGCTAGTCTTAATGAAAAACTGTTTTTT
TRBJ2-3 | TRBV4-1 | TRBD1 | . | CASSQPRDRSSTDTQYF | TGCGCCAGCAGCCAACCCCGGGACAGGAGTAGCACAGATACGCAGTATTTT
TRBJ2-3 | TRBV7-9 | TRBD2 | . | CASSHTGLAGVGSPDTQYF | TGTGCCAGCAGCCACACGGGACTAGCGGGAGTGGGGAGCCCAGATACGCAGTATTTT
TRBJ1-2 | TRBV30 | TRBD1 | . | CARGGQEYGYTF | TGTGCCCGTGGAGGACAGGAATATGGCTACACCTTC
TRBJ2-3 | TRBV2 | . | . | CASRRTSATDTQYF | TGTGCCAGCAGAAGGACTTCCGCCACAGATACGCAGTATTTT
TRBJ1-1 | TRBV13 | . | . | CASSLLQGRNTEAFF | TGTGCCAGCAGCTTACTACAGGGCAGGAACACTGAAGCTTTCTTT
TRBJ2-7 | TRBV29-1 | TRBD2 | . | CSVEVSSGRFEQYF | TGCAGCGTTGAAGTCTCCAGCGGGAGGTTCGAGCAGTACTTC
TRBJ1-2 | TRBV28 | . | . | CASSLGAGLFSYGYTF | TGTGCCAGCAGCCTAGGAGCAGGGCTGTTTAGCTATGGCTACACCTTC
TRBJ2-4 | TRBV5-4 | . | . | CASSLAGVAKNIQYF | TGTGCCAGCAGCTTGGCGGGTGTGGCCAAAAACATTCAGTACTTC
TRBJ1-4 | TRBV19 | . | . | CASRFSSRIPNEKLFF | TGTGCCAGTAGGTTTTCCTCCAGGATCCCTAATGAAAAACTGTTTTTT
TRBJ2-7 | TRBV2 | . | . | CASSGSVLVYEQYF | TGTGCCAGCAGTGGATCCGTACTCGTCTACGAGCAGTACTTC
TRBJ1-5 | TRBV19 | . | . | CASKGPGNPNQPQHF | TGTGCCAGTAAAGGGCCAGGGAATCCCAATCAGCCCCAGCATTTT
TRBJ2-7 | TRBV6-5 | TRBD2 | . | CASSHGEGPYEQYF | TGTGCCAGCAGCCACGGGGAGGGCCCCTACGAGCAGTACTTC
TRBJ2-5 | TRBV5-5 | TRBD1 | . | CASSLRTGSGETQYF | TGTGCCAGCAGCTTGAGGACAGGGTCTGGAGAGACCCAGTACTTC
TRBJ2-1 | TRBV5-1 | . | once | CASSSTLADEQFF | TGCGCCAGCAGCTCGACCCTTGCGGATGAGCAGTTCTTC
TRBJ1-4 | TRBV14 | . | . | CASSHHSGATNEKLFF | TGTGCCAGCAGCCATCACTCGGGGGCAACTAATGAAAAACTGTTTTTT
TRBJ2-7 | TRBV18 | . | . | CASSPGGEQYF | TGTGCCAGCTCACCCGGCGGGGAGCAGTACTTC
TRBJ2-7 | TRBV11-3 | TRBD1 | . | CASSKRDSGGQYF | TGTGCCAGCAGCAAAAGGGACAGCGGAGGGCAGTACTTC
TRBJ2-2 | TRBV19 | . | . | CASRPATWGETGELFF | TGTGCCAGTAGACCCGCGACTTGGGGCGAAACCGGGGAGCTGTTTTTT
TRBJ2-5 | TRBV18 | TRBD1 | . | CASGDRGTQETQYF | TGTGCCAGCGGGGACAGGGGGACCCAAGAGACCCAGTACTTC
TRBJ2-7 | TRBV6-5 | . | . | CASRKTGSYEQYF | TGTGCCAGCAGAAAGACGGGGTCCTACGAGCAGTACTTC
TRBJ1-1 | TRBV29-1 | TRBD1 | . | CSVLTGGTGAFF | TGCAGCGTTTTAACAGGGGGAACGGGAGCTTTCTTT
TRBJ1-1 | TRBV9 | . | few | CASSVLSGAEAFF | TGTGCCAGCAGCGTGTTGTCGGGTGCTGAAGCTTTCTTT
TRBJ1-1 | TRBV7-9 | TRBD1 | . | CASSWGQGDTEAFF | TGTGCCAGCAGCTGGGGACAGGGTGACACTGAAGCTTTCTTT
TRBJ1-5 | TRBV30 | . | once | CAWTLGEWQPQHF | TGTGCCTGGACTCTAGGGGAATGGCAGCCCCAGCATTTT
TRBJ1-2 | TRBV2 | TRBD1 | . | CATSRGENYGYTF | TGTGCCACTTCCAGGGGGGAGAACTATGGCTACACCTTC
TRBJ2-2 | TRBV7-2 | TRBD2 | . | CASSSGLAKGGELFF | TGTGCCAGCAGCTCGGGACTAGCGAAGGGCGGGGAGCTGTTTTTT
TRBJ1-2 | TRBV6-2/TRBV6-3 | TRBD1 | . | CASSSVPGQANYGYTF | TGTGCCAGCAGTTCTGTTCCGGGACAGGCCAACTATGGCTACACCTTC
TRBJ2-1 | TRBV30 | TRBD2 | . | CAWSASGWGNEQFF | TGTGCCTGGAGTGCTAGCGGGTGGGGGAATGAGCAGTTCTTC
TRBJ2-7 | TRBV18 | TRBD1 | . | CASSPNRGSRNEQYF | TGTGCCAGCTCACCGAACAGGGGCTCTAGGAACGAGCAGTACTTC
TRBJ2-7 | TRBV4-2 | TRBD2 | . | CASSQDGPGTSGVYEQYF | TGTGCCAGCAGCCAAGATGGCCCCGGGACTAGCGGTGTCTACGAGCAGTACTTC
TRBJ1-1 | TRBV7-2 | . | . | CAGGGGHLNTEAFF | TGTGCAGGTGGGGGAGGCCATTTGAACACTGAAGCTTTCTTT
TRBJ1-4 | TRBV7-8 | TRBD1 | few | CASSLYSGTANEKLFF | TGTGCCAGCAGTTTGTATTCCGGGACAGCTAATGAAAAACTGTTTTTT
TRBJ2-7 | TRBV5-1 | . | . | CASSYSGGSYEQYF | TGCGCCAGCTCTTATAGCGGTGGATCCTACGAGCAGTACTTC
TRBJ2-1 | TRBV5-1 | . | once | CASSSPGHLLNEQFF | TGCGCCAGCAGCTCCCCGGGACATCTTCTTAATGAGCAGTTCTTC
TRBJ2-7 | TRBV5-5 | . | . | CASSLTETWGGHYEQYF | TGTGCCAGCAGCTTAACCGAGACCTGGGGGGGGCACTACGAGCAGTACTTC
TRBJ2-1 | TRBV19 | . | . | CASSMEGAGNEQFF | TGTGCCAGTAGTATGGAAGGGGCCGGCAATGAGCAGTTCTTC
TRBJ2-1 | TRBV24-1 | TRBD2 | . | CATSDLRTSNEQFF | TGTGCCACCAGTGATTTACGGACTAGTAATGAGCAGTTCTTC
TRBJ1-1 | TRBV7-9 | . | . | CASSRGGTEAFF | TGTGCCAGCAGCCGAGGGGGAACTGAAGCTTTCTTT
TRBJ1-1 | TRBV27 | TRBD1 | . | CASRSGGTEAFF | TGTGCCAGCAGGTCAGGGGGCACTGAAGCTTTCTTT
TRBJ1-4 | TRBV5-1 | . | few | CASSLVGDQNEKLFF | TGCGCCAGCAGCTTGGTAGGAGACCAAAATGAAAAACTGTTTTTT
TRBJ1-1 | TRBV25-1 | TRBD1 | . | CASSDPGQGEWAFF | TGTGCCAGCAGTGATCCGGGACAGGGTGAGTGGGCTTTCTTT
TRBJ2-7 | TRBV2 | . | . | CASSEEITLAYEQYF | TGTGCCAGCAGTGAAGAGATTACACTAGCCTACGAGCAGTACTTC
TRBJ2-1 | TRBV7-3 | TRBD2 | . | CASRPTSGRSSNEQFF | TGTGCCAGCAGACCGACTAGCGGGAGGAGTAGCAATGAGCAGTTCTTC
TRBJ1-3 | TRBV7-2 | . | . | CASSLMQGGDTIYF | TGTGCCAGCAGCTTAATGCAGGGAGGGGACACCATATATTTT
TRBJ2-5 | TRBV3-1/TRBV3-2 | . | . | CASSQARETQYF | TGTGCCAGCAGCCAAGCTAGAGAGACCCAGTACTTC
TRBJ2-1 | TRBV18 | . | . | CASSRDLGNNEQFF | TGTGCCAGCTCACGAGACCTCGGGAACAATGAGCAGTTCTTC
TRBJ1-1 | TRBV3-1/TRBV3-2 | . | . | CASSQPGVNTEAFF | TGTGCCAGCAGCCAACCGGGGGTGAACACTGAAGCTTTCTTT
TRBJ1-2 | TRBV15 | . | once | CATSTRGGYGYTF | TGTGCCACCAGCACCCGAGGGGGCTATGGCTACACCTTC
TRBJ2-1 | TRBV4-3 | TRBD1 | . | CASSQESGTGGQARFF | TGCGCCAGCAGCCAAGAATCCGGGACAGGGGGCCAAGCCAGGTTCTTC